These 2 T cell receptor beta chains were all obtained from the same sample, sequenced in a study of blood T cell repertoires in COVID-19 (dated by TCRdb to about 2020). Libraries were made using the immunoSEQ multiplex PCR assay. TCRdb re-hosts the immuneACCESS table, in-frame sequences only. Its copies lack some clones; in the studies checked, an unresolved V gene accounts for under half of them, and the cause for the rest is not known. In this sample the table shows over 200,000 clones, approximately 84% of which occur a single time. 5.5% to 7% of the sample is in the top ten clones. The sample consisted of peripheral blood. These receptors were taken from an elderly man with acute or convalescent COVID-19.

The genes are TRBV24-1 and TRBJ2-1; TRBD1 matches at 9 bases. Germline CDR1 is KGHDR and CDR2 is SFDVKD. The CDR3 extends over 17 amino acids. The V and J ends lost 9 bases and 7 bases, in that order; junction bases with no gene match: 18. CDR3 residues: CATGTNRGLRETNEQFF. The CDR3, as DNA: TGTGCCACCGGGACCAACAGGGGGCTAAGGGAAACTAATGAGCAGTTCTTC.

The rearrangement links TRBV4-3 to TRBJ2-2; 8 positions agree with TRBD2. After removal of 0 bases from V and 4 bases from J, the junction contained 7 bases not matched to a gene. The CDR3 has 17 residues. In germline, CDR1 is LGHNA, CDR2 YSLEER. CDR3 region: CASSQELGAGGTGELFF. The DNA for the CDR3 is TGCGCCAGCAGCCAAGAGCTGGGGGCGGGAGGCACCGGGGAGCTGTTTTTT.